This is a list of T cell receptor beta chains from one sample in a study of T-cell reconstitution after alpha-beta-depleted transplantation in children. TCRdb analysed the PCR reads with MiXCR anew, one entry per CDR3 protein. Altogether 280,000 or so distinct CDR3 sequences are present, 9.5% to 13% being singletons, with the ten largest covering 20% to 30%. The sequencing here drew on peripheral blood, taken 180 days after TCRalphabeta/CD19-depleted stem cell transplant. All receptors derive from a male patient aged 2-15 years who had a stem cell transplant for chronic granulomatous disease, so the T cells may come from the graft donor. Each CDR3 is given with its conserved first and last residue. The D gene is left open where the match is weak. Clone sizes are given selectively: once, few, many, or a class where the clone is expanded.

J: TRBJ1-5; D: .; V: TRBV7-2; size: many; DNA: TGTGCCAGCAGCTTTGGTGGGACGGGCAATCAGCCCCAGCATTTT; CDR3: CASSFGGTGNQPQHF
J: TRBJ2-1; D: TRBD1; V: TRBV12-3/TRBV12-4; size: .; DNA: TGTGCCAGCAGTTTTGGTGGCAGGGGGCTAGGAGGGGCCTACAATGAGCAGTTCTTC; CDR3: CASSFGGRGLGGAYNEQFF
J: TRBJ2-5; D: .; V: TRBV6-2/TRBV6-3; size: many; DNA: TGTGCCAGCAGTCTCCGGATTAGGGGTCCTACGAAGACCCAGTACTTC; CDR3: CASSLRIRGPTKTQYF
J: TRBJ2-1; D: .; V: TRBV20-1; size: many; DNA: TGCAGTGCTAGAAAGACTGGGGGCCCGGTGGAGCAGTTCTTC; CDR3: CSARKTGGPVEQFF
J: TRBJ2-7; D: .; V: TRBV7-9; size: many; DNA: TGTGCCAGCAGCTTAGTACCAGAGAAGCAGTACTTC; CDR3: CASSLVPEKQYF
J: TRBJ2-1; D: .; V: TRBV4-3; size: many; DNA: TGCGCCAGCAGCCAAGATATCCGGTTCACATCGCAGTTCTTC; CDR3: CASSQDIRFTSQFF
J: TRBJ2-1; D: TRBD2; V: TRBV15; size: many; DNA: TGTGCCACCAGCAGGCCCAGTTCGACGACAGGACTAGCGGGCCTGGGGAATGAGCAGTTCTTC; CDR3: CATSRPSSTTGLAGLGNEQFF
J: TRBJ2-7; D: .; V: TRBV27; size: many; DNA: TGTGCCACCAGCCCCGGGTCCGGGGCCCTCGGGCAGTACTTC; CDR3: CATSPGSGALGQYF
J: TRBJ2-7; D: .; V: TRBV6-5; size: many; DNA: TGTGCCAGCGCTTTTACAGGGCACAGCTCCTACGAGCAGTACTTC; CDR3: CASAFTGHSSYEQYF
J: TRBJ1-5; D: TRBD1; V: TRBV15; size: many; DNA: TGTGCCACCGCACAGGGGGTCGATGTTGGTCAGCCCCAGCATTTT; CDR3: CATAQGVDVGQPQHF
J: TRBJ2-5; D: TRBD1; V: TRBV20-1; size: many; DNA: TGCAGTGCTAGCTGGGACAGTCAAGAGACCCAGTACTTC; CDR3: CSASWDSQETQYF
J: TRBJ2-1; D: TRBD2; V: TRBV28; size: many; DNA: TGTGCCAGCAACCGAGCGGGGTCCTACAATGAGCAGTTCTTC; CDR3: CASNRAGSYNEQFF
J: TRBJ2-3; D: .; V: TRBV5-4; size: .; DNA: TGTGCCAGCAGCCCGGACAGAGGGGGAGATACGCAGTATTTT; CDR3: CASSPDRGGDTQYF
J: TRBJ2-1; D: TRBD2; V: TRBV28; size: many; DNA: TGTGCCAGCAGTTTATTGGGTAGCGGGAGCTCCTACAATGAGCAGTTCTTC; CDR3: CASSLLGSGSSYNEQFF
J: TRBJ1-1; D: TRBD1; V: TRBV29-1; size: many; DNA: TGCAGCGTCCAGGGACAGCCGAACACTGAAGCTTTCTTT; CDR3: CSVQGQPNTEAFF
J: TRBJ2-1; D: .; V: TRBV11-2; size: .; DNA: TGTGCCAGCAGCCCCCTCCCAGGCAGGGACGGAGTATGGAGTTCCTACAATGAGCAGTTCTTC; CDR3: CASSPLPGRDGVWSSYNEQFF
J: TRBJ2-5; D: .; V: TRBV18; size: few; DNA: TGTGCCAGCTCACCACCGGCCGGGCAAGAGACCCAGTACTTC; CDR3: CASSPPAGQETQYF
J: TRBJ2-7; D: TRBD1; V: TRBV28; size: few; DNA: TGTGCCAGCAGTCTTTCGGGACAGCCATACGAGCAGTACTTC; CDR3: CASSLSGQPYEQYF
J: TRBJ1-6; D: .; V: TRBV20-1; size: many; DNA: TGCAGTGCTAGCCCAGGGACCAATTCACCCCTCCACTTT; CDR3: CSASPGTNSPLHF
J: TRBJ2-7; D: .; V: TRBV19; size: few; DNA: TGTGCCACAAAGGGAGGTCACTACGTCGTCGAGCAGTACTTC; CDR3: CATKGGHYVVEQYF
J: TRBJ2-7; D: .; V: TRBV15; size: many; DNA: TGTGCCACCAGCAGAGAGGCGGGGCCGACCTACGAGCAGTACTTC; CDR3: CATSREAGPTYEQYF
J: TRBJ2-4; D: TRBD2; V: TRBV27; size: many; DNA: TGTGCCAGCAGTTCCCGCGGACTAGCGGCAAACATTCAGTACTTC; CDR3: CASSSRGLAANIQYF
J: TRBJ2-7; D: TRBD2; V: TRBV20-1; size: many; DNA: TGCAGTGCCCTGGACGGGGGTCTTAACCTAGCGGGAGGTAACTCCTACGAGCAGTACTTC; CDR3: CSALDGGLNLAGGNSYEQYF
J: TRBJ2-3; D: .; V: TRBV24-1; size: many; DNA: TGTGCCACCAGTGATTTGCCCGACTCCTCGAGAGACACAGATACGCAGTATTTT; CDR3: CATSDLPDSSRDTDTQYF
J: TRBJ2-2; D: .; V: TRBV11-2; size: many; DNA: TGTGCCAGCAGCTTAGCCGCTACCGGGGAGCTGTTTTTT; CDR3: CASSLAATGELFF
J: TRBJ2-1; D: .; V: TRBV28; size: many; DNA: TGTGCCAGCAGCATAGGACTCCCGAAAAACAATGAGCAGTTCTTC; CDR3: CASSIGLPKNNEQFF
J: TRBJ2-3; D: TRBD2; V: TRBV10-3; size: many; DNA: TGTGCCATCAGGGCTAGCGGGGGGAGCACAGATACGCAGTATTTT; CDR3: CAIRASGGSTDTQYF
J: TRBJ2-2; D: .; V: TRBV5-1; size: .; DNA: TGCGCCAGCAGCTTAGGACCCGCCGGGGAGCTGTTTTTT; CDR3: CASSLGPAGELFF
J: TRBJ1-6; D: .; V: TRBV11-2; size: many; DNA: TGTGCCAGCAGCTTAGATATCCGGGCCAAGGGGAATTCACCCCTCCACTTT; CDR3: CASSLDIRAKGNSPLHF
J: TRBJ2-5; D: .; V: TRBV20-1; size: many; DNA: TGCAGTGCGGTCCAAGAGACCCAGTACTTC; CDR3: CSAVQETQYF
J: TRBJ2-5; D: .; V: TRBV9; size: many; DNA: TGTGCCAGCAGCGAGAGTGATACAGGGCAGGAGACCCAGTACTTC; CDR3: CASSESDTGQETQYF
J: TRBJ2-3; D: .; V: TRBV30; size: many; DNA: TGTGCCTGGAGTTCAGAGGGAGTCGCTGATACGCAGTATTTT; CDR3: CAWSSEGVADTQYF
J: TRBJ2-1; D: TRBD2; V: TRBV25-1; size: many; DNA: TGTGCCAGCGGTACTAGCGGGAGCTGGAATGAGCAGTTCTTC; CDR3: CASGTSGSWNEQFF
J: TRBJ1-2; D: TRBD1; V: TRBV12-3/TRBV12-4; size: .; DNA: TGTGCCAGCAGCCGGAAAGGGGGCTTACACTATGGCTACACCTTC; CDR3: CASSRKGGLHYGYTF
J: TRBJ1-3; D: .; V: TRBV28; size: many; DNA: TGTGCCAGCAAACAACTCGGGACGGCCCTCTCTGGAAACACCATATATTTT; CDR3: CASKQLGTALSGNTIYF